The next 8 T cell receptor beta chains were all read from a single sample in a study of T-cell memory formation after mild COVID-19. TCRdb re-analysed the 5' RACE reads in MiXCR, keeping a single row per CDR3 protein. The sample yields a few hundred thousand distinct CDR3 sequences, 8% to 10% seen once. Sequenced material: PBMCs or a T cell subset sorted from them (not recorded which). The receptors come from a man aged 18 to 30 who had mild COVID-19 (a few samples of this study predate the infection). Cell type and time point are not known.

This clonotype was recorded a few times. The chain joins TRBV3-1 to TRBJ2-6; D gene unclear. The CDR3 is 16 residues long. The germline V gene has CDR1 LGHDT and CDR2 YNNKEL (reference sequence). The V end lost 1 base, the J end lost 0 bases, and 7 bases lay between the germline ends. The CDR3: CASSQVFGSGANVLTF. CDR3 sequence (DNA): TGTGCCAGCAGCCAAGTATTCGGCTCTGGGGCCAACGTCCTGACTTTC.

The chain recombines TRBV5-1 with TRBJ1-6, with D hard to call. Germline-derived CDR1 and CDR2 are SGHRS and YFSETQ. CDR3 size: 16 residues. V was trimmed by 0 bases and J by 7 bases, leaving 14 bases between them. The CDR3 sequence: CASSLEFRAENSPLHF. The CDR3 DNA is TGCGCCAGCAGCTTGGAATTTCGGGCAGAGAATTCACCCCTCCACTTT.

This clonotype was seen a handful of times. This chain links TRBV12-3 or TRBV12-4 with TRBJ2-7, with unresolved D. V lost 2 bases and J 3 bases, leaving 8 bases between the germline ends. The CDR3 loop spans 13 amino acids. In nucleotides, the CDR3 is TGTGCCAGCAGTTTAACAGAGTTCTACGAGCAGTACTTC. Residues: CASSLTEFYEQYF.

This clonotype was counted many times. This chain uses TRBV4-1 with TRBJ1-4; the match to TRBD1 covers 10 bases. Germline-derived CDR1 and CDR2 are MGHRA and YSYEKL. V lost 3 bases, J lost 6 bases, and 1 base stayed unmatched. This CDR3 region has 14 residues. The CDR3: CASSQGTGDEKLFF. The CDR3 DNA is TGCGCCAGCAGCCAGGGGACAGGGGATGAAAAACTGTTTTTT.

This clonotype was seen repeatedly, ten times or more. CDR3 coding DNA: TGTGCCACTTCCCCGGGAGGGCGGGGCGAGCAGTACTTC. Amino acid sequence: CATSPGGRGEQYF. The rearrangement uses TRBV12-3 or TRBV12-4 and TRBJ2-7; 8 bases align to TRBD2. J gave up 6 bases and V 10 bases, and 11 bases lay outside the gene matches. This CDR3 is built from 13 residues.

V is TRBV2 and J is TRBJ2-2, with 10 bases lining up with TRBD2. This CDR3 has 14 residues. Germline V gene lookup returns CDR1 SNHLY and CDR2 FYNNEI. Trimming took 6 bases from V and 5 from J; bases not matched to a gene: 3. DNA of the CDR3: TGTGCCAGCAGCGGACTAGCGGCTACCGGGGAGCTGTTTTTT. It specifies CASSGLAATGELFF.

The chain links TRBV4-1 to TRBJ2-7; 8 bases are a match to TRBD2. CDR1 and CDR2 (germline): MGHRA, YSYEKL. J was trimmed by 4 bases and V by 4 bases; bases with no gene match: 3. The CDR3 consists of 13 residues. The CDR3 sequence is CASSLREGYEQYF. The CDR3, as DNA: TGCGCCAGCAGCCTCCGGGAGGGTTACGAGCAGTACTTC.

This rearrangement joins TRBV6-5 to TRBJ2-1; possible D gene TRBD2, 7 bases. Germline CDR1 and CDR2: MNHEY and SVGAGI. Trimming removed 0 bases at V and 9 bases at J, with 9 bases between. The CDR3 extends over 13 amino acids. The CDR3 region is CASSYSRGAEQFF. CDR3 DNA: TGTGCCAGCAGTTACTCTCGGGGGGCTGAGCAGTTCTTC.